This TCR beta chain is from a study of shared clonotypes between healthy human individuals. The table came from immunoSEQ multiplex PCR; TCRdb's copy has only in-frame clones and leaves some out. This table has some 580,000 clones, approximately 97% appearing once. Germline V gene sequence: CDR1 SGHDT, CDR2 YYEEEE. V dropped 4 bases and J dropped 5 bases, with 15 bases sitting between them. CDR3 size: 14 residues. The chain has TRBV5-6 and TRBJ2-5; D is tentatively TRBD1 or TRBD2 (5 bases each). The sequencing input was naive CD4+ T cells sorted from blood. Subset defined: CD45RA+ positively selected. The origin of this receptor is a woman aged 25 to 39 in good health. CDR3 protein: CASSVEIWGETQYF. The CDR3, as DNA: TGTGCCAGCAGCGTGGAAATTTGGGGGGAGACCCAGTACTTC.